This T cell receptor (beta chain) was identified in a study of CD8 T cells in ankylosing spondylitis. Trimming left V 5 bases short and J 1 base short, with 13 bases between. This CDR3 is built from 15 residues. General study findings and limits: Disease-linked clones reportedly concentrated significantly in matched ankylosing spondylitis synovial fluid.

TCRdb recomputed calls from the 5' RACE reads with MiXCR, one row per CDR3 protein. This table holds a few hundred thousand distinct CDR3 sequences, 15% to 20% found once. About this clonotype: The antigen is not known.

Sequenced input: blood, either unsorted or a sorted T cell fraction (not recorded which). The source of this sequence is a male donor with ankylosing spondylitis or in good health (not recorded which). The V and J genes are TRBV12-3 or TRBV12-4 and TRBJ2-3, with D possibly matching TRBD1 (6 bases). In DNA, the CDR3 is TGTGCCAGCAGTATCGAGGGGGAAGGCACAGATACGCAGTATTTT. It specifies CASSIEGEGTDTQYF.